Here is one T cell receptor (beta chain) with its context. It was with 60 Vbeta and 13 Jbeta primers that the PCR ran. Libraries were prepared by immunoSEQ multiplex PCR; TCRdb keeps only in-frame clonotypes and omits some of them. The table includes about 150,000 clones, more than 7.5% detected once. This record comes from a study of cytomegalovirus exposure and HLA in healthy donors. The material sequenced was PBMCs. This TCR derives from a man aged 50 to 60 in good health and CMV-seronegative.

The CDR3 nucleotides are TGTGCCAGCAGCCCCCGACAGGGGCCCCTCTCCTACGAGCAGTACTTC. This encodes CASSPRQGPLSYEQYF. The V gene is TRBV4-2, the J gene TRBJ2-7; 8 bases map to TRBD1. The junction had 8 bases not matched to a gene; V was cut back by 4 bases and J by 0 bases. Germline lookup yields CDR1 LGHNA and CDR2 YNFKEQ. CDR3 length: 16 amino acids.